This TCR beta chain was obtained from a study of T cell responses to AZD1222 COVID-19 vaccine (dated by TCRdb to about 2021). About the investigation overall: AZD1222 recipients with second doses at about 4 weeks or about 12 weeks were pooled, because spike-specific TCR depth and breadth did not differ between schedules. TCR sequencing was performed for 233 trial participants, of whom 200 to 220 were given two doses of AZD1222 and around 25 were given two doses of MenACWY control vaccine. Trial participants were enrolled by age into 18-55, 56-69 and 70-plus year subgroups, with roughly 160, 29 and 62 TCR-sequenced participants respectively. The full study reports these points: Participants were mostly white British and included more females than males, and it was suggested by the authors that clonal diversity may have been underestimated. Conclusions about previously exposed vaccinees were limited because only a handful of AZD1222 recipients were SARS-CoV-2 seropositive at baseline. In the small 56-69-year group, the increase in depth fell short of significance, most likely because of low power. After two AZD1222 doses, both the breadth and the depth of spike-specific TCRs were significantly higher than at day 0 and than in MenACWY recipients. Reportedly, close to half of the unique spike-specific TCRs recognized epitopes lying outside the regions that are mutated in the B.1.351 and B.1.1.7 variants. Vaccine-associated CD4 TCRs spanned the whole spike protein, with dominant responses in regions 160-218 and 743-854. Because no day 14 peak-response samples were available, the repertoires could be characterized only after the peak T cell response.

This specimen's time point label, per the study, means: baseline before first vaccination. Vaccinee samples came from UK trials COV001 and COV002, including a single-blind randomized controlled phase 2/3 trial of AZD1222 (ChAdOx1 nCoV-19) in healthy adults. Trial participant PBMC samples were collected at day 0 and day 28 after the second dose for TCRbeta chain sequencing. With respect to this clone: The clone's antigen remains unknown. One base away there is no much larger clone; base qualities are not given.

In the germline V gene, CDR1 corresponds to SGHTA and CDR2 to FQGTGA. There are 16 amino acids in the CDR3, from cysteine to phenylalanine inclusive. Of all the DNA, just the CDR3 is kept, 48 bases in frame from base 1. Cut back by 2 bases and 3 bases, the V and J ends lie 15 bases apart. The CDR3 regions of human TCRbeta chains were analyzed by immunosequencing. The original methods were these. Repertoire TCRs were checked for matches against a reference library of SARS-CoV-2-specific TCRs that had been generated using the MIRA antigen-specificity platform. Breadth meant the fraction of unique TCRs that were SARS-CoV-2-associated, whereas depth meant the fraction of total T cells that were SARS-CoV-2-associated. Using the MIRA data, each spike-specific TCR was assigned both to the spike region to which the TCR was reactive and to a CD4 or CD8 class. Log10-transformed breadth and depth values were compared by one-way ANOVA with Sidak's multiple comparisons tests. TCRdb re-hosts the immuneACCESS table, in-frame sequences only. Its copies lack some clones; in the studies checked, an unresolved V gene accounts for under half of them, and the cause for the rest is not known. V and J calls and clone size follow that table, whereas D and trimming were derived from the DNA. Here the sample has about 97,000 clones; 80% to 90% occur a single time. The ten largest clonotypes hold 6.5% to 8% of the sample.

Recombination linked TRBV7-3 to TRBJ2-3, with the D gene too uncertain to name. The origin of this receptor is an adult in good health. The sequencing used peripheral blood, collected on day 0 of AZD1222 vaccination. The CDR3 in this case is CASSLDPFFGTDTQYF. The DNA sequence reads TGTGCCAGCAGCTTAGATCCATTCTTTGGTACAGATACGCAGTATTTT. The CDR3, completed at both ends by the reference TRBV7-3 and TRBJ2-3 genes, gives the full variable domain GAGVSQTPSNKVTEKGKYVELRCDPISGHTALYWYRQSLGQGPEFLIYFQGTGAADDSGLPNDRFFAVRPEGSVSTLKIQRTERGDSAVYLCASSLDPFFGTDTQYFGPGTRLTVL.